This record looks at one TCR beta chain sequence and its context. V lost 4 bases, J lost 5 bases, and 15 bases lay in between. CDR3 size: 15 residues. Germline values: CDR1 SGDLS, CDR2 YYNGEE. The record originates from a study of blood T cell repertoires in COVID-19. Original data processing: The authors estimated nucleated cell counts from reference gene primer amplification. The table came from immunoSEQ multiplex PCR; TCRdb's copy has only in-frame clones and leaves some out. The V and J calls and clone size are taken from that table; D and trimming were inferred from the DNA. Counted here are 60,000 to 95,000 clones, about 91% occurring once; the ten biggest clones make up 5% to 6.5%.

The receptor was derived from a woman aged 45-65 years with acute or convalescent COVID-19. The chain uses TRBV9 and TRBJ2-2; tentatively, D is TRBD1 (6 bases). Sequencing was carried out using peripheral blood. CDR3 loop: CASSQVTGVTGELFF. CDR3 nucleotide sequence: TGTGCCAGCAGCCAGGTGACAGGTGTGACCGGGGAGCTGTTTTTT.